One and the same sample provided the 31 T cell receptor beta chains below, sequenced in a study of blood T cell repertoires in COVID-19. Here immunoSEQ multiplex PCR was the method, and the copy in TCRdb shows in-frame clones only, minus some. Among over 200,000 clones, almost 85% were seen once, and the ten largest hold approximately 8%. Material: peripheral blood. Source of these receptors: a woman in her forties or fifties with active or convalescent COVID-19.

The CDR3 sequence: CASSLTSGAGNTIYF. The CDR3, as DNA: TGTGCCAGCAGCTTAACCTCAGGGGCCGGAAACACCATATATTTT. The rearrangement uses TRBV7-3 and TRBJ1-3; tentative D call: TRBD1 (6 bases). The CDR3 has 15 residues. Trimming took 0 bases from V and 4 from J, leaving 10 bases between them. Germline V gives CDR1 SGHTA, CDR2 FQGTGA.

The chain carries TRBV28 and TRBJ2-6; D not certain. Germline V gene sequence: CDR1 MDHEN, CDR2 SYDVKM. The length of the CDR3 is 15 residues. The V and J ends lost 6 bases and 2 bases respectively, with 11 bases between them. The CDR3 nucleotides are TGTGCCAGCAGCCCAGGTGGCGCTGGGGCCAACGTCCTGACTTTC. It codes for CASSPGGAGANVLTF.

In its sample, this clone was seen once. The V call is TRBV10-3, the J call TRBJ2-6; D perhaps matches TRBD1 (6 bases). The germline V and J ends were trimmed by 6 bases and 0 bases, with 12 bases remaining between them. Germline values: CDR1 ENHRY, CDR2 SYGVKD. This CDR3 has 16 residues. CDR3 loop: CAIRGGISSGANVLTF. The CDR3 nucleotides are TGTGCCATCAGAGGGGGTATTAGCTCTGGGGCCAACGTCCTGACTTTC.

J is TRBJ1-4 and V is TRBV3-1 (or the pseudogene TRBV3-2); TRBD1 agrees at 7 bases. This CDR3 contains 14 residues. From germline, CDR1 is LGHDT and CDR2 YNNKEL (reference sequence). J gave up 5 bases and V 3 bases, and 3 bases lay outside the gene matches. In nucleotides, the CDR3 is TGTGCCAGCAGCCAGGGACAGAGAAATGAAAAACTGTTTTTT. Residues: CASSQGQRNEKLFF.

The gene calls are TRBV30 and TRBJ2-6; D call uncertain. V was pared by 2 bases and J by 6 bases, with 5 bases between. From germline, CDR1 is GTSNPN and CDR2 SVGIG (reference sequence). The CDR3 loop spans 12 amino acids. This CDR3 reads CAWSPSANVLTF. The CDR3 coding sequence is TGTGCCTGGAGTCCCTCGGCCAACGTCCTGACTTTC.

This chain connects TRBV3-1 (or the pseudogene TRBV3-2) to TRBJ2-1; D is perhaps TRBD2 (5 bases). CDR3 length: 14 residues. V dropped 8 bases and J dropped 7 bases, with 18 bases sitting between them. Germline V lookup: CDR1 LGHDT, CDR2 YNNKEL (reference sequence). The CDR3 bases are TGTGCCAGCTCTTACAGCGGACGAGCGAATGAGCAGTTCTTC. Translating gives CASSYSGRANEQFF.

The J gene is TRBJ1-1, the V gene TRBV6-6; 7 bases are a match to TRBD1. CDR1 is MNHNY, CDR2 SVGAGI, per germline (reference sequence). The CDR3 is made up of 14 amino acids. V shed 2 bases, J shed 1 base, and the junction held 1 base outside the gene matches. CDR3 amino acids: CASSYGQENTEAFF. The DNA of the CDR3 is TGTGCCAGCAGTTACGGACAGGAGAACACTGAAGCTTTCTTT.

J is TRBJ1-5 and V is TRBV7-2, with D perhaps TRBD1 (5 bases). CDR3 length: 14 residues. V dropped 5 bases and J dropped 7 bases, with 15 bases sitting between them. Germline CDR1 is SGHTA and CDR2 is FQGNSA. The CDR3 nucleotides are TGTGCCAGCAGCCTGACAGTGGGGCCCCAGCCCCAGCATTTT. Residues: CASSLTVGPQPQHF.

This rearrangement joins TRBV15 to TRBJ2-7; 8 nucleotides agree with TRBD2. This CDR3 comprises 16 residues. Looked up from germline, CDR1 is LNHNV and CDR2 is YYDKDF (reference sequence). With V trimmed by 0 bases and J by 3 bases, 7 bases remained unmatched. CDR3 in DNA: TGTGCCACCAGCAGAGAGTTGGGGACTAGTAACTACGAGCAGTACTTC. Amino acid sequence: CATSRELGTSNYEQYF. The full variable domain, rest sourced from reference TRBV15 and TRBJ2-7, is DAMVIQNPRYQVTQFGKPVTLSCSQTLNHNVMYWYQQKSSQAPKLLFHYYDKDFNNEADTPDNFQSRRPNTSFCFLDIRSPGLGDTAMYLCATSRELGTSNYEQYFGPGTRLTVT.

This chain joins TRBV28 and TRBJ1-1; TRBD1 matches at 9 bases. The germline V gene has CDR1 MDHEN and CDR2 SYDVKM. The CDR3 consists of 17 residues. J was trimmed by 2 bases and V by 1 base; bases with no gene match: 8. The CDR3 DNA sequence: TGTGCCAGCAGTTTATTTGGGACAGGGTTTATCAACACTGAAGCTTTCTTT. Translated, it gives CASSLFGTGFINTEAFF.

The chain joins TRBV9 to TRBJ2-5; 11 nucleotides match TRBD2. V shed 4 bases and J 2 bases; nucleotides not matched to a gene: 7. This CDR3 comprises 16 residues. Germline V gene lookup returns CDR1 SGDLS and CDR2 YYNGEE. The CDR3 sequence: CASSLTSGEYQETQYF. The CDR3 nucleotides are TGTGCCAGCAGCCTGACTAGCGGGGAATATCAAGAGACCCAGTACTTC.

The chain recombines TRBV11-1 with TRBJ2-7, with 10 bases identical to TRBD2. Trimming cost V 3 bases and J 5 bases; bases outside gene matches: 10. This CDR3 comprises 16 residues. Germline V gene sequence: CDR1 SGHAT, CDR2 FQDESV (reference sequence). The CDR3 bases are TGTGCCAGCAGCTTGGATCTAGCGGGAGTTGGGGACGAGCAGTACTTC. This gives the protein CASSLDLAGVGDEQYF.

The chain couples TRBV6-5 to TRBJ1-1; tentative D call: TRBD1 (5 bases). Trimming stripped 5 bases from V and 0 bases from J, with 10 bases between. Germline lookup yields CDR1 MNHEY and CDR2 SVGAGI. CDR3 length: 14 residues. Written as DNA, the CDR3 is TGTGCCAGCAGTATCCTAGGGGTGAACACTGAAGCTTTCTTT. It encodes CASSILGVNTEAFF.

The chain is built from TRBV5-5 and TRBJ1-1; D is possibly TRBD1 (6 bases). In germline, CDR1 is SGHKS, CDR2 YYEKEE (reference sequence). With 3 bases removed from V and 5 bases from J, the gap between germline ends came to 11 bases. The CDR3 spans 13 residues. CDR3 amino acids: CASSSSGTTEAFF. The CDR3 DNA is TGTGCCAGCAGCTCGTCAGGGACAACTGAAGCTTTCTTT. Full variable domain (remainder filled in from reference TRBV5-5 and TRBJ1-1): DAGVTQSPTHLIKTRGQQVTLRCSPISGHKSVSWYQQVLGQGPQFIFQYYEKEERGRGNFPDRFSARQFPNYSSELNVNALLLGDSALYLCASSSSGTTEAFFGQGTRLTVV.

V usage is TRBV19 and J usage is TRBJ2-7; 10 bases agree with TRBD2. This CDR3 spans 17 amino acids. V shed 0 bases and J 4 bases; nucleotides not matched to a gene: 9. CDR1 and CDR2 (germline): LNHDA, SQIVND (reference sequence). The CDR3 DNA reads TGTGCCAGTAGTATAGATAATGTTCTAGCGGGAGTGTACGAGCAGTACTTC. Its protein is CASSIDNVLAGVYEQYF.

This clone appeared a few times. This sequence joins TRBV28 and TRBJ2-7, with a weak D call TRBD2 (5 bases). This CDR3 region has 14 residues. The germline gives CDR1 MDHEN, CDR2 SYDVKM. With 2 bases removed from V and 4 bases from J, the gap between germline ends came to 12 bases. The CDR3 bases are TGTGCCAGCAGTTTAGCGGGCAGCTTGTACGAGCAGTACTTC. Translation gives CASSLAGSLYEQYF.

The V call is TRBV13, the J call TRBJ2-7; D is perhaps TRBD1 (5 bases). Germline assignment: CDR1 PRHDT and CDR2 FYEKMQ (reference sequence). V lost 5 bases to trimming and J lost 7 bases, with 21 bases between them. The CDR3 consists of 15 residues. CDR3 DNA sequence: TGTGCCAGCAGCCTCCTGAACTCACAGGCTAGAGAGCAGTACTTC. Residues: CASSLLNSQAREQYF.

The genes are TRBV6-1 and TRBJ2-7, with 11 bases fitting TRBD1. CDR1 is MNHNS, CDR2 SASEGT, per germline. CDR3 length equals 16 residues. J lost 3 bases, V lost 2 bases, and 6 bases had no gene match. For the CDR3, the DNA is TGTGCCAGCAGTGAATTTACCGGGACAGGGGGCTACGAGCAGTACTTC. Translated: CASSEFTGTGGYEQYF.

The chain links TRBV5-4 to TRBJ2-1; TRBD2 might be the D (5 bases). The length of the CDR3 is 16 residues. The ends were cut back, 4 bases at V and 0 bases at J, with 14 bases in the middle. CDR1 and CDR2 from the germline V gene are SGHNT and YYREEE (reference sequence). The DNA of the CDR3 is TGTGCCAGCAGCGGCGATGCGGGTTCCTCCTACAATGAGCAGTTCTTC. It translates to CASSGDAGSSYNEQFF.

The rearrangement links TRBV28 to TRBJ2-5; 7 bases agree with TRBD2. The germline V gene has CDR1 MDHEN and CDR2 SYDVKM. V lost 2 bases, J lost 6 bases, and 6 bases stayed unmatched. The CDR3 has 14 residues. CDR3 sequence: CASSLGGGKKTQYF. The CDR3 coding sequence is TGTGCCAGCAGTTTAGGGGGAGGGAAGAAGACCCAGTACTTC.

This sequence joins TRBV28 and TRBJ2-5; TRBD1 is a possible D gene (6 bases). With 6 bases removed from V and 1 base from J, the gap between germline ends came to 12 bases. The CDR3 contains 14 residues. CDR1 and CDR2 from the germline V gene are MDHEN and SYDVKM. The CDR3 DNA reads TGTGCCAGCAGCCATGACAGGTTCCAAGAGACCCAGTACTTC. Amino acid sequence: CASSHDRFQETQYF.

The chain employs TRBV11-2 and TRBJ2-1; 12 nucleotides line up with TRBD2. The CDR3 is 16 amino acids. Trimming took 5 bases from V and 7 from J; bases not matched to a gene: 9. CDR1 and CDR2 (germline): SGHAT, FQNNGV. The CDR3 DNA sequence: TGTGCCAGCAGCCTCACGACTAGCGGGGGCGAGAATGAGCAGTTCTTC. This gives the protein CASSLTTSGGENEQFF.

This clone was observed once. The chain carries TRBV10-3 and TRBJ1-1; 7 bases agree with TRBD1. J was trimmed by 1 base and V by 6 bases; bases with no gene match: 8. In germline, CDR1 is ENHRY, CDR2 SYGVKD. This CDR3 region has 15 residues. CDR3 in amino acids: CAIRPQGVTNTEAFF. The CDR3 DNA follows: TGTGCCATCAGGCCGCAGGGGGTAACGAACACTGAAGCTTTCTTT.

The V call is TRBV6-5, the J call TRBJ2-2; D gene ambiguous. Trimming took off 5 bases at V and 0 bases at J, with 7 bases between the two ends. CDR1 is MNHEY and CDR2 is SVGAGI in the germline V gene. This CDR3 is built from 14 residues. CDR3 loop: CASSTHPNTGELFF. CDR3 DNA sequence: TGTGCCAGCAGTACTCATCCGAACACCGGGGAGCTGTTTTTT.

The CDR3 DNA is TGTGCCAGCAGCTCTCTAGGGGTTGACTATGGCTACACCTTC. Its translation: CASSSLGVDYGYTF. The chain employs TRBV6-5 and TRBJ1-2; D is perhaps TRBD1 (5 bases). Germline loops: CDR1 MNHEY, CDR2 SVGAGI. This CDR3 contains 14 residues. V was cut by 6 bases and J by 3 bases, with 14 bases left in between.

The J gene is TRBJ1-6, the V gene TRBV6-5, with 7 bases aligning to TRBD1. J lost 9 bases, V lost 6 bases, and 11 bases had no gene match. Looked up from germline, CDR1 is MNHEY and CDR2 is SVGAGI. The length of the CDR3 is 15 residues. In DNA form, the CDR3 reads TGTGCCAGCAGCCTCGAACAGGGGTTGGTTTCACCCCTCCACTTT. As protein: CASSLEQGLVSPLHF.

The J gene is TRBJ1-2, the V gene TRBV20-1; D ambiguous. Looked up from germline, CDR1 is DFQATT and CDR2 is SNEGSKA (reference sequence). V was clipped by 3 bases and J by 8 bases, with 10 bases between them. CDR3 length: 11 residues. CDR3 bases: TGCAGTGCTAGTCGGGGTTACGGCTACACCTTC. Translated: CSASRGYGYTF.

CDR3 bases: TGCGCCAGCAGGCGACAGGGAATCACTGAAGCTTTCTTT. Encoded protein: CASRRQGITEAFF. V and J are TRBV10-2 and TRBJ1-1; 7 positions match TRBD1. V lost 6 bases to trimming and J lost 4 bases; unmatched junction nucleotides: 5. The CDR3 has 13 amino acids. CDR1 is WSHSY and CDR2 is SAAADI in the germline V gene.

The rearrangement joins TRBV27 to TRBJ1-2; a weak D match, TRBD1 (5 bases). The CDR3 is 13 residues long. V gave up 3 bases and J gave up 2 bases, with 7 bases separating them. Germline V CDR1 and CDR2: MNHEY, SMNVEV (reference sequence). In DNA form, the CDR3 reads TGTGCCAGCAGTTTCAGGGCCAACTATGGCTACACCTTC. As protein: CASSFRANYGYTF.

The genes are TRBV7-9 and TRBJ1-6; possibly TRBD1 for D (5 bases). The germline V gene encodes CDR1 SEHNR and CDR2 FQNEAQ (reference sequence). Trimming removed 5 bases at V and 9 bases at J, with 14 bases between. The CDR3 has 14 amino acids. CDR3 in amino acids: CASSNGGRGSPLHF. The CDR3, as DNA: TGTGCCAGCAGCAACGGGGGGAGGGGTTCACCCCTCCACTTT.

The chain uses TRBV6-1 and TRBJ1-6, with TRBD1 as a possible D gene (6 bases). The CDR3 is made up of 16 amino acids. The V gene lost 0 bases and the J gene lost 3 bases, with 9 bases spanning the gap. The germline CDR1 and CDR2 sequences are MNHNS and SASEGT. CDR3 sequence reads: CASSEAGRGYNSPLHF. Here the CDR3 DNA reads TGTGCCAGCAGTGAAGCTGGCAGGGGCTATAATTCACCCCTCCACTTT.